Listed here is a single TCR beta chain. What it binds is unknown. This entry is derived from a study of cytomegalovirus exposure and HLA in healthy donors. Study details: Earlier findings included some 120 million unique TCR beta sequences obtained from about 180 million T cells.

Trimming removed 6 bases at V and 5 bases at J, with 19 bases between. Germline CDR1 ENHRY, CDR2 SYGVKD. This CDR3 region has 16 residues. 60 Vbeta and 13 Jbeta primers were used in PCR. Authors' processing steps: Unique TCR beta chains numbered roughly 83 million in a later analysis, with about 11 million shared. TCRdb's copy holds only in-frame clones and misses some; the assay was immunoSEQ multiplex PCR. V, J and clone size are those of that table, while D and trimming were read from the DNA. In the table there are approximately 150,000 clones, about 70% of which are singletons. Study-wide points: The authors excluded some V segments, including TRBV6-2 and TRBV6-3, as indistinguishable.

V is TRBV10-3 and J is TRBJ2-2, with a possible D match to TRBD2 (6 bases). Sequencing input: PBMCs. The receptor was derived from a young man in good health and CMV-seropositive. CDR3 amino acids: CAIRKPGTEGTGELFF. The CDR3 DNA follows: TGTGCCATCAGGAAGCCCGGGACTGAGGGGACCGGGGAGCTGTTTTTT.